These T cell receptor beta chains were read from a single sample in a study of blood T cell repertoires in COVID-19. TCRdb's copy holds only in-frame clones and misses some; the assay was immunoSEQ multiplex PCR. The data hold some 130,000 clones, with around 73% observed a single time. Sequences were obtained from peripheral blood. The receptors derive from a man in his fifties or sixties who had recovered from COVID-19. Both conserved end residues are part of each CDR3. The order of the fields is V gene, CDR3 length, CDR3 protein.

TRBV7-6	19	CASSLDPSGRDSNTGELFF
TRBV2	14	CASRADRDTGELFF
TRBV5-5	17	CASSGGQGVRSNQPQHF
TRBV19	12	CASSQPAGAEFF
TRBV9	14	CASSARDRAYEQYF
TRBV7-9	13	CASTNAGGHEQYF
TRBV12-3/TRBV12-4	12	CASSTGVAGYTF
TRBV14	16	CASSQERTSWRETQYF
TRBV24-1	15	CATSARTGANEKLFF
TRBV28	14	CASCGTGAVDEQYF
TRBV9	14	CASSVDSYQETQYF
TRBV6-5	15	CASSYSRDSYNEQFF
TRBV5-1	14	CASSFAGRLDTQYF
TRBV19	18	CASSMEPRGVWDTDTQYF
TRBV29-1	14	CSVEVWVAADTQYF
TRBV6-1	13	CASSEVAQETQYF
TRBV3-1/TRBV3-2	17	CASSQGRQGATTGELFF
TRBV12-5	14	CASALDGGNTEAFF
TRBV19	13	CASSTGWYTEAFF
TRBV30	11	CAWSLSYEQYF
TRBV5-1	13	CASSSRTGDTQYF
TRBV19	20	CASSLSAGQEGRGTNEKLFF
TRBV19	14	CASTWSSGANVLTF
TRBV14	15	CASSPSQGLADTQYF
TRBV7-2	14	CASSYTGGVAEAFF
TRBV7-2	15	CASSREGPAKNIQYF
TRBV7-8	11	CASSAQRTQYF